A selection of T cell receptor beta chains follows, all from one sample in a study of OX40 agonist ivuxolimab in advanced cancers. Some clones are missing from TCRdb's copy, which holds only in-frame ones; the method was immunoSEQ multiplex PCR. The sample records 40,000 or so clones, about 83% being singletons. This material consisted of CD4+ or CD8+ T cells sorted from blood, taken in a trial of the OX40 agonist ivuxolimab. These receptors were obtained from an adult with an advanced solid tumor such as melanoma, head and neck, liver or kidney cancer. The CDR3 runs from the conserved cysteine through the conserved F or W. The D gene is left open where the match is weak. Size values are once, few and many counts, or a class for expanded clones, and some rows have none.

CDR3 DNA: TGTGCCAGCAGCCAAGAGGGGGACCGCTACACCTTC
CDR3 protein: CASSQEGDRYTF
V gene: TRBV14
CDR3 length: 12
D gene: -
clone size: -
J gene: TRBJ1-2

CDR3 DNA: TGTGCCAGCAGCGTAGGTCAGGGGGGTGCCTACGAGCAGTACTTC
CDR3 protein: CASSVGQGGAYEQYF
V gene: TRBV9
CDR3 length: 15
D gene: -
clone size: -
J gene: TRBJ2-7

CDR3 DNA: TGTGCCAGCAGTTCGCCTGGAAGGGCTTTCTTT
CDR3 protein: CASSSPGRAFF
V gene: TRBV6-1
CDR3 length: 11
D gene: -
clone size: -
J gene: TRBJ1-1

CDR3 DNA: TGCGCCAGCAGCCAAGAGCCCCGACTGGATACGCAGTATTTT
CDR3 protein: CASSQEPRLDTQYF
V gene: TRBV4-1
CDR3 length: 14
D gene: -
clone size: -
J gene: TRBJ2-3

CDR3 DNA: TGTGCCAGTACCGCAGGGTACCAAGAGACCCAGTACTTC
CDR3 protein: CASTAGYQETQYF
V gene: TRBV19
CDR3 length: 13
D gene: -
clone size: -
J gene: TRBJ2-5

CDR3 DNA: TGTGCCAGCAGTTCTCCTCAGCGGGGGGGTTTGGAGACCCAGTACTTC
CDR3 protein: CASSSPQRGGLETQYF
V gene: TRBV5-4
CDR3 length: 16
D gene: TRBD2
clone size: -
J gene: TRBJ2-5

CDR3 DNA: TGCGCCAGCAGTTTTTTCGATCTTACAGAATTTTTCAACTATGGCTACACCTTC
CDR3 protein: CASSFFDLTEFFNYGYTF
V gene: TRBV23-1
CDR3 length: 18
D gene: -
clone size: once
J gene: TRBJ1-2

CDR3 DNA: TGTGCCAGCGGGGGCCTCAATCAGCCCCAGCATTTT
CDR3 protein: CASGGLNQPQHF
V gene: TRBV28
CDR3 length: 12
D gene: -
clone size: -
J gene: TRBJ1-5

CDR3 DNA: TGTGCCAGCAGTAGGGACAGGGGACCACAGTACTTC
CDR3 protein: CASSRDRGPQYF
V gene: TRBV6-1
CDR3 length: 12
D gene: TRBD1
clone size: -
J gene: TRBJ2-5

CDR3 DNA: TGTGCCAGCAGTTTGGGGGGGTCAGAGCGGCAGCCCCAGCATTTT
CDR3 protein: CASSLGGSERQPQHF
V gene: TRBV28
CDR3 length: 15
D gene: -
clone size: -
J gene: TRBJ1-5

CDR3 DNA: TGTGCCAGCAGGTTCTCCGGTAGCGGGGGCGGGGGTGAGCAGTTCTTC
CDR3 protein: CASRFSGSGGGGEQFF
V gene: TRBV7-2
CDR3 length: 16
D gene: TRBD2
clone size: -
J gene: TRBJ2-1

CDR3 DNA: TGCGCCAGCAGCCAAGGGGGACAGATCTATGGCTACACCTTC
CDR3 protein: CASSQGGQIYGYTF
V gene: TRBV4-1
CDR3 length: 14
D gene: TRBD1
clone size: -
J gene: TRBJ1-2

CDR3 DNA: TGTGCCAGCAGTGAACCGCTATCCGGGGAGCTGTTTTTT
CDR3 protein: CASSEPLSGELFF
V gene: TRBV2
CDR3 length: 13
D gene: -
clone size: -
J gene: TRBJ2-2

CDR3 DNA: TGCACCAGCAGTGTCCGCGAGAGCACCGGAAGCTCCTACAATGAGCAGTTCTTC
CDR3 protein: CTSSVRESTGSSYNEQFF
V gene: TRBV1
CDR3 length: 18
D gene: -
clone size: once
J gene: TRBJ2-1

CDR3 DNA: TGTGCCAGTAGTGCTCCTAGCGGGAACAATGAGCAGTTCTTC
CDR3 protein: CASSAPSGNNEQFF
V gene: TRBV19
CDR3 length: 14
D gene: TRBD2
clone size: -
J gene: TRBJ2-1

CDR3 DNA: TGTGCCAGCAGTGACCGGGACAGAAGCAATCAGCCCCAGCATTTT
CDR3 protein: CASSDRDRSNQPQHF
V gene: TRBV6-1
CDR3 length: 15
D gene: TRBD1
clone size: -
J gene: TRBJ1-5

CDR3 DNA: TGTGCCAGCTCACCTCCCTCCAGCGGGGAGAACACCGGGGAGCTGTTTTTT
CDR3 protein: CASSPPSSGENTGELFF
V gene: TRBV18
CDR3 length: 17
D gene: TRBD2
clone size: -
J gene: TRBJ2-2

CDR3 DNA: TGCGCCAGCAGTGAGTTCAGGTCGCCTTTGAGTCCCCTGAACACTGAAGCTTTCTTT
CDR3 protein: CASSEFRSPLSPLNTEAFF
V gene: TRBV10-2
CDR3 length: 19
D gene: -
clone size: -
J gene: TRBJ1-1

CDR3 DNA: TGCAGCGTTTCAGACAGGTACACTGAAGCTTTCTTT
CDR3 protein: CSVSDRYTEAFF
V gene: TRBV29-1
CDR3 length: 12
D gene: -
clone size: -
J gene: TRBJ1-1

CDR3 DNA: TGTGCCAGCAGTTACGATAGGACAGGGCCGTACGAGCAGTACTTC
CDR3 protein: CASSYDRTGPYEQYF
V gene: TRBV6-5
CDR3 length: 15
D gene: TRBD1
clone size: -
J gene: TRBJ2-7

CDR3 DNA: TGTGCCAGCAGCCGCCGGGGGGTGAGGAACACTGAAGCTTTCTTT
CDR3 protein: CASSRRGVRNTEAFF
V gene: TRBV5-5
CDR3 length: 15
D gene: -
clone size: -
J gene: TRBJ1-1

CDR3 DNA: TGTGCCAGCAGTTTTGGACAAGGGGACACTGAAGCTTTCTTT
CDR3 protein: CASSFGQGDTEAFF
V gene: TRBV27
CDR3 length: 14
D gene: -
clone size: -
J gene: TRBJ1-1

CDR3 DNA: TGTGCCAGCAGCCAATTGACTAGCGGTAGAGAGACCCAGTACTTC
CDR3 protein: CASSQLTSGRETQYF
V gene: TRBV14
CDR3 length: 15
D gene: TRBD2
clone size: -
J gene: TRBJ2-5

CDR3 DNA: TGTGCCAGCAGCCACACTAGCGGGGGTTCCTACGAGCAGTACTTC
CDR3 protein: CASSHTSGGSYEQYF
V gene: TRBV5-4
CDR3 length: 15
D gene: TRBD2
clone size: -
J gene: TRBJ2-7

CDR3 DNA: TGTGCCAGCAGCGCCAATAGCGGGGGGGCTGGGGAGACCCAGTACTTC
CDR3 protein: CASSANSGGAGETQYF
V gene: TRBV5-4
CDR3 length: 16
D gene: TRBD2
clone size: -
J gene: TRBJ2-5

CDR3 DNA: TGCGCCAGCAGCTTACAGGGGGCGAACACCGGGGAGCTGTTTTTT
CDR3 protein: CASSLQGANTGELFF
V gene: TRBV5-1
CDR3 length: 15
D gene: TRBD1
clone size: -
J gene: TRBJ2-2

CDR3 DNA: TGTGCCAGCAGCCCACTTGCCCGGGATGAGCATTTCTTT
CDR3 protein: CASSPLARDEHFF
V gene: TRBV14
CDR3 length: 13
D gene: -
clone size: -
J gene: TRBJ1-1

CDR3 DNA: TGTGCCAGTAGTATAGGGGGGGCGAACACCGGGGAGCTGTTTTTT
CDR3 protein: CASSIGGANTGELFF
V gene: TRBV19
CDR3 length: 15
D gene: -
clone size: once
J gene: TRBJ2-2

CDR3 DNA: TGTGCCAGCAGTTACAGACTGAACTACGAGCAGTACTTC
CDR3 protein: CASSYRLNYEQYF
V gene: TRBV6-5
CDR3 length: 13
D gene: -
clone size: -
J gene: TRBJ2-7

CDR3 DNA: TGTGCCAGCAGAACTCCCGGGACAGGGATACATGAAAAACTGTTTTTT
CDR3 protein: CASRTPGTGIHEKLFF
V gene: TRBV28
CDR3 length: 16
D gene: TRBD1
clone size: -
J gene: TRBJ1-4